What follows describes a single T cell receptor beta chain. Its specificity is not known. This record comes from a study of cytomegalovirus exposure and HLA in healthy donors. Study-wide points: Accounts indicate the classifier identified cytomegalovirus status with strong specificity and sensitivity. It was assumed in the presence/absence analyses that sequencing depth was roughly uniform across donors. In an earlier analysis, about 87% or about 30%: the productive usage of most TCR beta V segments.

Regarding donors, all were healthy bone marrow donors. With 60 Vbeta and 13 Jbeta primers, the PCR was carried out. This table comes from immunoSEQ multiplex PCR, and its TCRdb copy is limited to in-frame clones, with some not included. The sample has about 160,000 clones, nearly 80% seen once. V was pared by 5 bases and J by 0 bases, with 6 bases of the junction left unmatched. Germline lookup yields CDR1 SGHTA and CDR2 FQGNSA. The CDR3 loop spans 15 amino acids. The V gene is TRBV7-2, the J gene TRBJ1-1; 7 bases fit TRBD1. The source is a woman between 50 and 59 years old in good health and CMV-seropositive. The source material was PBMCs. CDR3 DNA sequence: TGTGCCAGCAGCCCCCGGGACAGAATGAACACTGAAGCTTTCTTT. Translation: CASSPRDRMNTEAFF.